Shown below are 29 T cell receptor beta chains from a single sample sequenced in a study of OX40 agonist ivuxolimab in advanced cancers. The table came from immunoSEQ multiplex PCR; TCRdb's copy has only in-frame clones and leaves some out. The sample yields 100,000 to 140,000 clones, approximately 90% seen once. The starting material was CD4+ or CD8+ T cells sorted from blood, obtained in a trial of the OX40 agonist ivuxolimab. Receptors originate from an adult with an advanced solid tumor such as melanoma, head and neck, liver or kidney cancer.

This clone appeared a few times. CDR3 region: CASTRGARNQPQHF. In DNA form, the CDR3 reads TGTGCCAGCACACGGGGGGCCCGCAATCAGCCCCAGCATTTT. J is TRBJ1-5 and V is TRBV19, with D perhaps TRBD1 (6 bases). Trimming stripped 9 bases from V and 2 bases from J, with 14 bases between. This CDR3 comprises 14 residues. Per germline, CDR1 LNHDA and CDR2 SQIVND (reference sequence). The whole variable domain, filled in from reference TRBV19 and TRBJ1-5, reads DGGITQSPKYLFRKEGQNVTLSCEQNLNHDAMYWYRQDPGQGLRLIYYSQIVNDFQKGDIAEGYSVSREKKESFPLTVTSAQKNPTAFYLCASTRGARNQPQHFGDGTRLSIL.

This chain connects TRBV5-4 to TRBJ2-4; 7 bases fit TRBD1. The germline V gene encodes CDR1 SGHNT and CDR2 YYREEE (reference sequence). This CDR3 contains 17 residues. V shed 5 bases, J shed 0 bases, and the junction held 11 bases outside the gene matches. The CDR3 region is CASSRRQGGLAKNIQYF. CDR3 in DNA: TGTGCCAGCAGTCGGAGACAGGGTGGGCTAGCCAAAAACATTCAGTACTTC.

The chain carries TRBV9 and TRBJ2-5, with 14 nucleotides matching TRBD2. The DNA end is a closer match to TRBJ2-7, so the J assignment may be wrong. The CDR3 covers 15 residues. The V gene's germline CDR1 is SGDLS and CDR2 YYNGEE. In DNA form, the CDR3 reads TGTGCCAGCAGCCGAGGGACTAGCGGGAGCTACGAGCAGTACTTC. The encoded protein is CASSRGTSGSYEQYF.

This clone occurred once. DNA of the CDR3: TGCGCCAGCAGCTCTAAGAACACTGAAGCTTTCTTT. Amino acid sequence: CASSSKNTEAFF. This chain joins TRBV5-1 and TRBJ1-1; D is ambiguous. The germline V and J ends were trimmed by 3 bases and 1 base, with 4 bases remaining between them. The CDR3 sequence is 12 residues long. From germline, CDR1 is SGHRS and CDR2 YFSETQ.

The chain links TRBV12-5 to TRBJ1-1; D is undetermined. The CDR3 is 11 residues long. The V and J ends lost 1 base and 6 bases respectively, with 3 bases between them. CDR1 is LGHNT and CDR2 is FRNRAP in the germline V gene. The chain's CDR3 is CASGLGAEAFF. CDR3 bases: TGTGCTAGTGGTTTGGGGGCTGAAGCTTTCTTT. Full variable domain (outside the CDR3, taken from reference TRBV12-5 and TRBJ1-1): DARVTQTPRHKVTEMGQEVTMRCQPILGHNTVFWYRQTMMQGLELLAYFRNRAPLDDSGMPKDRFSAEMPDATLATLKIQPSEPRDSAVYFCASGLGAEAFFGQGTRLTVV.

This clone occurred a few times. The chain carries TRBV10-2 and TRBJ1-1; D is unclear. The germline gives CDR1 WSHSY, CDR2 SAAADI. The CDR3 runs to 11 residues. V lost 4 bases and J 4 bases, leaving 4 bases between the germline ends. The CDR3 loop is CASSALTEAFF. CDR3 nucleotides: TGCGCCAGCAGTGCACTCACTGAAGCTTTCTTT.

This clone was counted between two and nine times. The chain couples TRBV10-3 to TRBJ2-7; D call uncertain. Germline V gene data show CDR1 as ENHRY and CDR2 as SYGVKD. Trimming pared 11 bases from V and 5 bases from J, leaving 13 bases between. This CDR3 spans 11 amino acids. Here the CDR3 reads CAASWRDEQYF. CDR3 nucleotide sequence: TGTGCCGCTTCCTGGCGAGACGAGCAGTACTTC.

V is TRBV5-5 and J is TRBJ1-5; D is unclear. The V end was cut by 1 base, the J end by 3 bases, with 2 bases between. The CDR3 covers 12 residues. Germline V gene sequence: CDR1 SGHKS, CDR2 YYEKEE (reference sequence). The CDR3 bases are TGTGCCAGCAGCTTGTTCAATCAGCCCCAGCATTTT. This codes for CASSLFNQPQHF.

This sequence joins TRBV6-1 and TRBJ1-3, with 10 bases matching TRBD1. The CDR3 totals 19 residues. Germline CDR1 is MNHNS and CDR2 is SASEGT. The V gene end was trimmed by 4 bases and the J gene end by 3 bases; junction bases not matched to a gene: 15. The CDR3 sequence: CASSGYILRDRGFGNTIYF. The CDR3 nucleotides are TGTGCCAGCAGTGGTTATATTCTTAGGGACAGGGGATTTGGAAACACCATATATTTT.

The chain joins TRBV10-1 to TRBJ1-5; perhaps TRBD1 as D (6 bases). The CDR3 has 16 residues. Germline CDR1 and CDR2: WNHNN and SYGVQD (reference sequence). With 10 bases removed from V and 4 bases from J, the gap between germline ends came to 23 bases. CDR3: CATPPRRQERNQPQHF. The CDR3 nucleotides are TGCGCCACCCCCCCCCGGCGACAGGAGAGAAATCAGCCCCAGCATTTT.

V and J are TRBV19 and TRBJ2-1; D gene unclear. V dropped 2 bases and J dropped 6 bases, with 11 bases sitting between them. Germline V lookup: CDR1 LNHDA, CDR2 SQIVND (reference sequence). This CDR3 contains 14 residues. CDR3 nucleotides: TGTGCCAGTAGTATATTGTCAGGTTCCAATGAGCAGTTCTTC. Amino acids: CASSILSGSNEQFF.

The chain couples TRBV15 to TRBJ2-5; 7 bases map to TRBD1. The CDR3 has 16 residues. Looked up from germline, CDR1 is LNHNV and CDR2 is YYDKDF (reference sequence). V shed 1 base, J shed 3 bases, and the junction held 8 bases outside the gene matches. This chain's CDR3 is CATSRGYPGQKETQYF. Written as DNA, the CDR3 is TGTGCCACCAGCAGAGGGTATCCGGGACAGAAAGAGACCCAGTACTTC.

A note on this clone: A read error may account for a junction end that differs from germline. The chain links TRBV28 to TRBJ2-1, with unresolved D. The CDR3 totals 11 residues. Germline values: CDR1 MDHEN, CDR2 SYDVKM. The CDR3, as DNA: TGTGCCAGCAAGAGTAGTAGGGATTTGGTCTTC. As protein: CASKSSRDLVF.

This chain joins TRBV6-6 and TRBJ2-1; a possible D gene is TRBD2 (6 bases). The CDR3 is 16 amino acids. The V end lost 6 bases, the J end lost 4 bases, and 19 bases lay between the germline ends. Germline lookup yields CDR1 MNHNY and CDR2 SVGAGI (reference sequence). The CDR3 DNA follows: TGTGCCAGCAGGGGTAGCGGTACTTTGAGTTACAATGAGCAGTTCTTC. This encodes CASRGSGTLSYNEQFF.

The V gene is TRBV30, the J gene TRBJ2-1, with 7 bases lining up with TRBD2. In germline, CDR1 is GTSNPN, CDR2 SVGIG (reference sequence). This CDR3 comprises 13 residues. The V and J ends lost 2 bases and 9 bases, in that order; junction bases with no gene match: 7. In DNA form, the CDR3 reads TGTGCCTGGAGTCGACTAGCTGGCGGTGAGCAGTTCTTC. This translates into CAWSRLAGGEQFF.

The CDR3 coding sequence is TGTGCCAGCAGGGAGGAGGGCACCACCTACGAGCAGTACTTC. Residues: CASREEGTTYEQYF. The V call is TRBV6-5, the J call TRBJ2-7; a weak D match, TRBD2 (6 bases). This CDR3 spans 14 amino acids. The germline V gene has CDR1 MNHEY and CDR2 SVGAGI. The germline V and J ends were trimmed by 6 bases and 2 bases, with 14 bases remaining between them.

This sequence joins TRBV18 and TRBJ1-5; no reliable D call. V dropped 2 bases and J dropped 5 bases, with 10 bases sitting between them. Germline CDR1 and CDR2: KGHSH and LQKENI. This CDR3 spans 14 amino acids. CDR3 sequence reads: CASSPDTLDQPQHF. Here the CDR3 DNA reads TGTGCCAGCTCACCAGACACACTGGATCAGCCCCAGCATTTT.

This clone was picked up one time. The chain joins TRBV11-2 to TRBJ1-2, with TRBD1 identical over 7 bases. The V and J ends lost 6 bases and 5 bases, in that order; junction bases with no gene match: 9. Germline V gene data show CDR1 as SGHAT and CDR2 as FQNNGV. The CDR3 length is 14 residues. The CDR3 coding sequence is TGTGCCAGCAGTCCAATTACAGGGGCGTATGGCTACACCTTC. Translating gives CASSPITGAYGYTF.

Only one count was recorded for this clone. The chain is built from TRBV6-5 and TRBJ2-1; no clear D. The CDR3 is made up of 16 amino acids. In germline, CDR1 is MNHEY, CDR2 SVGAGI. V lost 2 bases and J lost 0, with 11 bases in between. The CDR3 here is CASSYEASLSYNEQFF. CDR3 DNA: TGTGCCAGCAGTTACGAAGCCTCACTCTCCTACAATGAGCAGTTCTTC.

The chain recombines TRBV11-2 with TRBJ1-3; 8 bases are shared with TRBD1. The V gene's germline CDR1 is SGHAT and CDR2 FQNNGV. This CDR3 region has 14 residues. The J segment lost 5 bases and the V segment lost 8 bases, leaving 8 bases of the junction unmatched. The CDR3 spells CASGWTGSRNTIYF. The DNA for the CDR3 is TGTGCCAGCGGCTGGACAGGGTCCCGAAACACCATATATTTT.

This clone was counted once. J is TRBJ1-4 and V is TRBV5-6; no reliable D call. The CDR3 runs 13 residues. With 0 bases removed from V and 7 bases from J, the gap between germline ends came to 7 bases. Germline V CDR1 and CDR2: SGHDT, YYEEEE. The CDR3 sequence: CASSLERSEKLFF. In DNA, the CDR3 is TGTGCCAGCAGCTTGGAGAGGAGTGAAAAACTGTTTTTT.

V usage is TRBV7-9 and J usage is TRBJ2-7, with TRBD2 as a possible D gene (5 bases). Trimming stripped 3 bases from V and 2 bases from J, with 14 bases between. There are 15 residues in the CDR3. CDR1 is SEHNR, CDR2 FQNEAQ, per germline (reference sequence). In nucleotides, the CDR3 is TGTGCCAGCAGCTTTTTGGCGGGCGGCGCCTACGAGCAGTACTTC. Translating gives CASSFLAGGAYEQYF.

V is TRBV5-1 and J is TRBJ2-1, with 9 positions matching TRBD1. This CDR3 is 16 amino acids long. The V gene end was trimmed by 3 bases and the J gene end by 6 bases; junction bases not matched to a gene: 10. Germline CDR1 SGHRS, CDR2 YFSETQ. CDR3: CASSSPPGQGPNEQFF. The DNA for the CDR3 is TGCGCCAGCAGCTCCCCTCCGGGACAGGGCCCCAATGAGCAGTTCTTC.

The chain is built from TRBV19 and TRBJ1-1, with D maybe TRBD1 (5 bases). The CDR3 extends over 14 amino acids. V was clipped by 5 bases and J by 4 bases, with 14 bases between them. CDR1 LNHDA and CDR2 SQIVND come from the germline V gene (reference sequence). The CDR3 is CASSPVGGFTEAFF. The CDR3 nucleotides are TGTGCCAGTAGTCCAGTCGGGGGTTTCACTGAAGCTTTCTTT. Looking up the rest from reference TRBV19 and TRBJ1-1 gives the full variable domain: DGGITQSPKYLFRKEGQNVTLSCEQNLNHDAMYWYRQDPGQGLRLIYYSQIVNDFQKGDIAEGYSVSREKKESFPLTVTSAQKNPTAFYLCASSPVGGFTEAFFGQGTRLTVV.

The chain carries TRBV7-2 and TRBJ2-2, with 9 nucleotides matching TRBD2. The trim removed 3 bases at V and 9 bases at J, leaving 5 bases unmatched. CDR1 and CDR2 (germline): SGHTA, FQGNSA. The CDR3 contains 14 residues. The CDR3 sequence: CASSFQREARELFF. CDR3 nucleotides: TGTGCCAGCAGCTTCCAGCGGGAGGCGCGGGAGCTGTTTTTT.

This clone has just one count. V and J are TRBV7-8 and TRBJ2-2, with 11 bases aligning to TRBD2. CDR1 SGHVS and CDR2 FQNEAQ come from the germline V gene. V was pared by 2 bases and J by 3 bases, with 5 bases of the junction left unmatched. There are 17 residues in the CDR3. Written as DNA, the CDR3 is TGTGCCAGCAGCTTACCAGGGACTAGCGGCTACACCGGGGAGCTGTTTTTT. Translating it yields CASSLPGTSGYTGELFF.

The V gene is TRBV18, the J gene TRBJ1-1; TRBD1 is a possible D gene (6 bases). In germline, CDR1 is KGHSH, CDR2 LQKENI. V lost 2 bases to trimming and J lost 3 bases, with 13 bases between them. The CDR3 sequence is 15 residues long. The CDR3 coding sequence is TGTGCCAGCTCACCAAGTACAGGGATTGACACTGAAGCTTTCTTT. It translates to CASSPSTGIDTEAFF.

The rearrangement uses TRBV5-4 and TRBJ2-3; TRBD1 matches 10 bases. The germline V gene encodes CDR1 SGHNT and CDR2 YYREEE (reference sequence). With 2 bases clipped from V and 5 bases from J, the junction kept 8 bases outside the gene matches. The CDR3 sequence is 16 residues long. The CDR3 is CASSFSWTGGIDTQYF. The CDR3 DNA sequence: TGTGCCAGCAGCTTTTCCTGGACAGGGGGTATAGATACGCAGTATTTT.

The rearrangement links TRBV4-3 to TRBJ2-7; 8 nucleotides agree with TRBD2. This CDR3 has 20 residues. V lost 1 base, J lost 0 bases, and 17 bases stayed unmatched. Germline V gene sequence: CDR1 LGHNA, CDR2 YSLEER. In DNA form, the CDR3 reads TGCGCCAGCAGCCAAGGAACAGCGGGAGCTGGCGTAAAGGGCTCCTACGAGCAGTACTTC. Translation: CASSQGTAGAGVKGSYEQYF.